The rows below give T cell receptor beta chains drawn from one sample of a study of CD8 T cells in Susac syndrome. TCRdb reanalysed the immunoSEQ multiplex PCR reads using MiXCR and keeps one entry per CDR3 protein. The top ten hold about 0.17% of the sample, which has 160,000 or so distinct CDR3 sequences, 85% to 95% seen once. Source material: CD4+ T cells from PBMCs. These receptors were collected from a human donor with Susac syndrome. Each CDR3 is given with its conserved first and last residue. D genes are given only for firm matches. Size tells how often a clone was seen (once, few, many) or the class of an expanded clone, and some rows leave it out.

v_call	j_call	d_call	clone_size	cdr3_aa	cdr3_nt
TRBV2	TRBJ1-2	TRBD1	NA	CASRLRTGGYTF	TGTGCCAGCCGCCTGCGGACAGGAGGCTACACCTTC
TRBV5-1	TRBJ2-2	NA	once	CASSLAPRGNTGELFF	TGCGCCAGCAGCTTGGCCCCTCGGGGGAACACCGGGGAGCTGTTTTTT
TRBV9	TRBJ2-7	TRBD1	NA	CASSVALPGGEQYF	TGTGCCAGCAGCGTAGCCCTCCCAGGGGGAGAGCAGTACTTC
TRBV7-8	TRBJ2-2	NA	NA	CASSARTRGGGELFF	TGTGCCAGCAGCGCTCGAACTAGGGGCGGCGGGGAGCTGTTTTTT
TRBV29-1	TRBJ2-3	NA	once	CSANKRDTQYF	TGCAGCGCCAATAAGCGAGATACGCAGTATTTT
TRBV12-3/TRBV12-4	TRBJ1-6	TRBD1	NA	CASGTGSSYNSPLHF	TGTGCCAGCGGGACAGGGTCCTCCTATAATTCACCCCTCCACTTT
TRBV6-6	TRBJ1-6	NA	NA	CASIQGWSPLHF	TGTGCCAGCATCCAGGGTTGGTCACCCCTCCACTTT
TRBV7-7	TRBJ2-6	NA	NA	CASSPGLTGANVLTF	TGTGCCAGCAGCCCCGGATTGACTGGGGCCAACGTCCTGACTTTC
TRBV24-1	TRBJ2-5	TRBD1	NA	CATSTGGEETQYF	TGTGCCACTTCGACAGGGGGAGAAGAGACCCAGTACTTC
TRBV15	TRBJ2-7	NA	NA	CATSRALGGEQYF	TGTGCCACCAGCAGAGCCCTAGGGGGCGAGCAGTACTTC
TRBV20-1	TRBJ2-1	NA	NA	CSASRQVSYNEQFF	TGCAGTGCTAGTCGGCAAGTCTCCTACAATGAGCAGTTCTTC
TRBV9	TRBJ2-5	TRBD1	NA	CASSAHGTGEGETQYF	TGTGCCAGCAGCGCACACGGGACAGGGGAGGGAGAGACCCAGTACTTC
TRBV25-1	TRBJ1-2	TRBD1	NA	CASGQDYGYTF	TGTGCCAGCGGACAGGACTATGGCTACACCTTC
TRBV21-1	TRBJ2-2	NA	NA	CASSKECSGAGELFF	TGTGCCAGCAGCAAAGAGTGCTCAGGGGCCGGGGAGCTGTTTTTT
TRBV11-2	TRBJ1-3	NA	NA	CASSLDGPGGSSGNTIYF	TGTGCCAGCAGCTTAGACGGACCGGGCGGCTCCTCTGGAAACACCATATATTTT
TRBV27	TRBJ2-7	NA	NA	CATLPYEQYF	TGTGCCACCTTACCCTACGAGCAGTACTTC
TRBV29-1	TRBJ1-4	NA	once	CSGERNEKLFF	TGCAGCGGTGAGAGAAATGAAAAACTGTTTTTT
TRBV12-3/TRBV12-4	TRBJ2-1	TRBD1	NA	CASSPGQGREQFF	TGTGCCAGCAGTCCGGGACAGGGCCGTGAGCAGTTCTTC
TRBV2	TRBJ2-7	NA	NA	CASEAYEQYF	TGTGCCAGCGAAGCCTACGAGCAGTACTTC
TRBV6-5	TRBJ1-5	NA	NA	CASSYSRTSQPQHF	TGTGCCAGCAGTTACTCGAGAACCAGTCAGCCCCAGCATTTT
TRBV20-1	TRBJ2-2	TRBD2	NA	CSARDRAGLANGELFF	TGCAGTGCTAGAGATCGAGCCGGACTAGCAAACGGGGAGCTGTTTTTT
TRBV4-3	TRBJ2-2	NA	NA	CASSRRAVANTGELFF	TGCGCCAGCAGCCGGAGGGCTGTTGCGAACACCGGGGAGCTGTTTTTT
TRBV6-2/TRBV6-3	TRBJ2-1	NA	NA	CASIYPGGLGNEQFF	TGTGCCAGCATTTACCCGGGGGGCCTCGGTAATGAGCAGTTCTTC
TRBV6-6	TRBJ2-7	NA	once	CASSYSGQSYEQYF	TGTGCCAGCAGTTACTCGGGGCAGTCCTACGAGCAGTACTTC
TRBV12-3/TRBV12-4	TRBJ1-5	TRBD1	NA	CASSLRDRGYQPQHF	TGTGCCAGCAGTTTACGGGACAGGGGATATCAGCCCCAGCATTTT
TRBV29-1	TRBJ2-2	TRBD2	NA	CSVSTGGTGELFF	TGCAGCGTTAGCACGGGAGGCACCGGGGAGCTGTTTTTT
TRBV7-2	TRBJ2-3	TRBD2	once	CASSLGASGATDTQYF	TGTGCCAGCAGCTTAGGGGCCAGCGGGGCCACAGATACGCAGTATTTT
TRBV20-1	TRBJ1-2	TRBD1	NA	CSARGGGGTGGENNYGYTF	TGCAGTGCTAGAGGAGGAGGAGGGACAGGGGGCGAAAATAACTATGGCTACACCTTC
TRBV12-3/TRBV12-4	TRBJ2-4	NA	NA	CASSLARESNIQYF	TGTGCCAGCAGTTTAGCCCGGGAATCAAACATTCAGTACTTC
TRBV9	TRBJ2-1	NA	NA	CASSVSFATRGVLSNEQFF	TGTGCCAGCAGCGTATCTTTTGCCACCCGTGGGGTGCTGAGCAATGAGCAGTTCTTC
TRBV19	TRBJ1-2	NA	NA	CASSRGLSYGYTF	TGTGCCAGTAGTCGGGGGCTCAGCTATGGCTACACCTTC
TRBV4-2	TRBJ1-2	NA	NA	CASSQEQGPYGYTF	TGTGCCAGCAGCCAAGAGCAGGGTCCCTATGGCTACACCTTC
TRBV3-1	TRBJ1-1	NA	NA	CASSQGAGGHTEAFF	TGTGCCAGCAGCCAAGGTGCGGGGGGCCACACTGAAGCTTTCTTT
TRBV11-1	TRBJ1-6	TRBD1	NA	CASSYIWTGTGDPINSPLHF	TGTGCCAGCAGCTACATTTGGACCGGGACAGGGGACCCGATTAATTCACCCCTCCACTTT
TRBV12-3/TRBV12-4	TRBJ2-3	NA	once	CASSPGERASGTDTQYF	TGTGCCAGCAGCCCAGGCGAGAGGGCTAGCGGCACAGATACGCAGTATTTT
TRBV7-9	TRBJ1-6	NA	few	CASSLGPGTTLSPLHF	TGTGCCAGCAGCTTAGGTCCCGGCACGACCCTCTCACCCCTCCACTTT
TRBV5-5	TRBJ2-5	NA	NA	CASSPPFRNQETQYF	TGTGCCAGCAGCCCCCCGTTTAGGAACCAAGAGACCCAGTACTTC
TRBV5-1	TRBJ2-3	NA	NA	CASSTDAGTDTQYF	TGCGCCAGCAGCACGGATGCGGGCACAGATACGCAGTATTTT
TRBV12-3/TRBV12-4	TRBJ2-1	TRBD2	NA	CASRALAGAYNEQFF	TGTGCCAGCAGGGCACTAGCGGGGGCGTACAATGAGCAGTTCTTC
TRBV13	TRBJ2-4	NA	NA	CASKTRGGPAKNIQYF	TGTGCCAGCAAAACAAGGGGCGGGCCAGCCAAAAACATTCAGTACTTC
TRBV15	TRBJ2-7	NA	NA	CATSRDLGGGDEQYF	TGTGCCACCAGCAGAGATCTCGGGGGAGGCGACGAGCAGTACTTC
TRBV29-1	TRBJ1-2	NA	NA	CSTEGGYGYGYTF	TGCAGCACCGAAGGGGGGTATGGCTATGGCTACACCTTC
TRBV20-1	TRBJ2-5	TRBD2	NA	CSAREDQETQYF	TGCAGTGCCCGGGAGGACCAAGAGACCCAGTACTTC
TRBV12-3/TRBV12-4	TRBJ2-3	TRBD2	NA	CASRSSGGSDTQYF	TGTGCCAGCCGATCTAGCGGGGGGTCAGATACGCAGTATTTT
TRBV5-8	TRBJ2-2	TRBD2	NA	CASSSSGGYTGELFF	TGTGCCAGCAGCTCGAGCGGGGGCTACACCGGGGAGCTGTTTTTT
TRBV20-1	TRBJ2-7	NA	once	CSARSGAGGGYEQYF	TGCAGTGCTAGAAGTGGGGCAGGGGGGGGTTACGAGCAGTACTTC
TRBV28	TRBJ2-7	TRBD2	NA	CASSLGGGIEQYF	TGTGCCAGCAGTTTGGGGGGAGGGATCGAGCAGTACTTC
TRBV2	TRBJ2-1	TRBD1	NA	CASSRDRGGNEQFF	TGTGCCAGCAGTCGGGACAGGGGAGGTAATGAGCAGTTCTTC
TRBV18	TRBJ1-1	NA	NA	CASSPKEMATEAFF	TGTGCCAGCTCACCCAAGGAGATGGCCACTGAAGCTTTCTTT
TRBV7-2	TRBJ1-5	NA	NA	CASSSSWRGNQPQHF	TGTGCCAGCAGCTCCTCCTGGAGGGGCAATCAGCCCCAGCATTTT